These 22 T cell receptor beta chains originate from one sample sequenced in a study of CD8+CD57+ T cells in acquired aplastic anemia. Both TCR beta VDJ combination and CDR3 sequence profiling were carried out. Genomic DNA was the template for this profiling. A single record per CDR3 protein comes from TCRdb applying MiXCR to the reads. The data contain 180,000 or so distinct CDR3 sequences, 47% of them singletons. Patients selected for sequencing had displayed CD8+CD57+ cell expansion by flow cytometry. The sequencing input was sorted CD4+, CD8+, or CD8+CD57+ T cells (not recorded which) from PBMCs. Source of these receptors: a human donor with aplastic anemia.

The V call is TRBV6-1, the J call TRBJ2-3, with TRBD2 identical over 10 bases. From germline, CDR1 is MNHNS and CDR2 SASEGT. The CDR3 length is 14 residues. The J segment lost 5 bases and the V segment lost 6 bases, leaving 5 bases of the junction unmatched. CDR3 sequence reads: CASSKRGGGDTQYF. DNA of the CDR3: TGTGCCAGCAGCAAGCGGGGGGGGGGAGATACGCAGTATTTT.

This clonotype has a count of ten or more. The chain couples TRBV19 to TRBJ1-2, with TRBD1 matching over 7 bases. Trimming at V came to 4 bases and at J to 2 bases, leaving 4 bases not matched to a gene. The CDR3 has 14 residues. The germline CDR1 and CDR2 sequences are LNHDA and SQIVND (reference sequence). Written as DNA, the CDR3 is TGTGCCAGTAGTAGGACAGGCCTCAACTATGGCTACACCTTC. It is translated as CASSRTGLNYGYTF.

This clonotype was seen once. It may be a read error: a sequence one base away is much more abundant. The chain recombines TRBV12-3 or TRBV12-4 with TRBJ2-3; a possible D gene is TRBD1 (6 bases). The CDR3 covers 16 residues. The CDR3 region has the DNA TGTGCCAGCAGTTTTGGCGCAGGGGCGTCCACAGAAACGCAGTATTTT. This sequence encodes CASSFGAGASTETQYF.

The CDR3 region is CATSAYTGELFF. DNA for the CDR3: TGTGCCACCAGTGCATACACCGGGGAGCTGTTTTTT. This chain links TRBV24-1 with TRBJ2-2; D unclear. The CDR3 sequence is 12 residues long. V was clipped by 5 bases and J by 3 bases, with 3 bases between them. CDR1 and CDR2 (germline): KGHDR, SFDVKD.

This clonotype was counted only a few times. This chain joins TRBV29-1 and TRBJ2-1; D not certain. Trimming pared 3 bases from V and 4 bases from J, leaving 4 bases between. Germline V gives CDR1 SQVTM, CDR2 ANQGSEA. The CDR3 contains 11 residues. The CDR3 here is CSVEEYNEQFF. In DNA, the CDR3 is TGCAGCGTTGAGGAGTACAATGAGCAGTTCTTC.

The count of this clonotype is one. The chain joins TRBV10-1 to TRBJ2-3; D is perhaps TRBD1 (5 bases). V shed 9 bases and J shed 4 bases, with 17 bases lying between them. Germline assignment: CDR1 WNHNN and CDR2 SYGVQD (reference sequence). The CDR3 loop spans 14 amino acids. This CDR3 is CASSRAGSSDTQYF. CDR3 sequence (DNA): TGCGCCAGTTCAAGGGCAGGGTCGTCAGATACGCAGTATTTT.

This chain joins TRBV4-3 and TRBJ1-2; D gene uncertain. This CDR3 has 14 amino acids. Deletions cut 3 bases from V and 2 bases from J, with 10 bases between. Germline V gene sequence: CDR1 LGHNA, CDR2 YSLEER. The CDR3 DNA reads as TGCGCCAGCAGCCATGGCAGCACCAACTATGGCTACACCTTC. Translated, it gives CASSHGSTNYGYTF.

This chain connects TRBV7-2 to TRBJ2-3; D unresolved. Germline CDR1 and CDR2: SGHTA and FQGNSA. Trimming shortened V by 10 bases and J by 3 bases, and 17 bases separated the two germline ends. The CDR3 length is 14 residues. DNA for the CDR3: TGTGCCACCAGTGATTCCCCGACAACAGATACGCAGTATTTT. Protein: CATSDSPTTDTQYF.

The CDR3 reads CASRAGVGTDTQYF. The CDR3 nucleotides read TGTGCCAGCAGGGCGGGGGTGGGCACAGATACGCAGTATTTT. The gene calls are TRBV2 and TRBJ2-3, with TRBD2 matching over 7 bases. The V gene's germline CDR1 is SNHLY and CDR2 FYNNEI. This CDR3 comprises 14 residues. Trimming took 6 bases from V and 1 from J; bases not matched to a gene: 4. The full variable domain, rest sourced from reference TRBV2 and TRBJ2-3, is EPEVTQTPSHQVTQMGQEVILRCVPISNHLYFYWYRQILGQKVEFLVSFYNNEISEKSEIFDDQFSVERPDGSNFTLKIRSTKLEDSAMYFCASRAGVGTDTQYFGPGTRLTVL.

This clonotype was seen a handful of times. An end of the junction differs from the germline gene, which may be a read error. This chain joins TRBV5-1 and TRBJ2-2; D is perhaps TRBD1 or TRBD2 (5 bases each). This CDR3 contains 13 residues. Germline loops: CDR1 SGHRS, CDR2 YFSETQ. CDR3: CASSTSRDGELVF. The CDR3 nucleotides read TGCGCCAGCAGTACGAGCAGGGACGGGGAGCTGGTTTTT.

The chain joins TRBV10-3 to TRBJ1-3; maybe TRBD1 (5 bases). Germline values: CDR1 ENHRY, CDR2 SYGVKD. The ends were cut back, 8 bases at V and 0 bases at J, with 14 bases in the middle. This CDR3 contains 15 residues. CDR3 bases: TGTGCCATCGGGAGGGACCCTCTCTCTGGAAACACCATATATTTT. This gives the protein CAIGRDPLSGNTIYF.

This clonotype was found many times. This could be a read error, since a much larger clone is one nucleotide away. The CDR3, as DNA: TGTGCCAGCATGAGGGTCGGCTCCTACGAGCAGTGCTTC. The encoded protein is CASMRVGSYEQCF. The chain uses TRBV2 and TRBJ2-7; possible D gene TRBD2, 5 bases. Looked up from germline, CDR1 is SNHLY and CDR2 is FYNNEI. The CDR3 has 13 amino acids.

As regards this clonotype: A much larger clone sits a single nucleotide away, making a read error possible. The chain employs TRBV4-2 and TRBJ2-1; no firm D call. Germline lookup yields CDR1 LGHNA and CDR2 YNFKEQ. Deletions cut 0 bases from V and 5 bases from J, with 11 bases between. This CDR3 is 15 amino acids long. The DNA for the CDR3 is TGTGCCAGCAGCCAAGAGGAAGAGGCCGACAATGAGCAGTTCTTC. Protein: CASSQEEEADNEQFF.

This chain uses TRBV12-3 or TRBV12-4 with TRBJ2-7; 8 bases agree with TRBD1. The J segment lost 2 bases and the V segment lost 8 bases, leaving 2 bases of the junction unmatched. The CDR3 runs 12 residues. CDR3 sequence reads: CASARGPYEQYF. In DNA, the CDR3 is TGTGCCAGCGCCAGGGGGCCCTACGAGCAGTACTTC.

J is TRBJ1-6 and V is TRBV2; 9 bases align to TRBD1. The germline V gene has CDR1 SNHLY and CDR2 FYNNEI. CDR3 length: 14 residues. The ends lost 6 bases at V and 6 bases at J; junction bases unmatched: 3. CDR3 bases: TGTGCCAGCAGGACAGGGGGAAGTAATTCACCCCTCCACTTT. It specifies CASRTGGSNSPLHF.

In nucleotides, the CDR3 is TGCAGTGCTACCGAGGCGGGGGTGGACGAGCAGTACGTC. It yields the protein CSATEAGVDEQYV. V usage is TRBV20-1 and J usage is TRBJ2-7, with 7 bases lining up with TRBD2. V lost 4 bases to trimming and J lost 5 bases; unmatched junction nucleotides: 8. The CDR3 runs 13 residues. Germline assignment: CDR1 DFQATT and CDR2 SNEGSKA (reference sequence).

The table lists this clonotype with many counts. This chain links TRBV5-8 with TRBJ1-1; D remains unclear. This CDR3 contains 16 residues. V was pared by 7 bases and J by 1 base, with 20 bases between. From germline, CDR1 is SGHTS and CDR2 YDEGEE. DNA for the CDR3: TGTGCCAGCGCGTACCCCCGGTACAAGCCGAACACTGAAGCTTTCTTT. Translation: CASAYPRYKPNTEAFF.

Comment on this clonotype: A read error may be the cause here, since a much bigger clone is one base away. The chain links TRBV13 to TRBJ2-3; D gene unclear. Germline CDR1 PRHDT, CDR2 FYEKMQ (reference sequence). The CDR3 contains 17 residues. The germline V and J ends were trimmed by 5 bases and 2 bases, with 20 bases remaining between them. CDR3 in amino acids: CASSPPVVRVNTDTQYF. As DNA, the CDR3 is TGTGCCAGCAGCCCCCCTGTAGTTCGAGTCAACACAGATACGCAGTATTTT.

The gene calls are TRBV20-1 and TRBJ1-1; possibly TRBD1 for D (5 bases). The V and J ends lost 6 bases and 0 bases respectively, with 14 bases between them. CDR1 DFQATT and CDR2 SNEGSKA come from the germline V gene (reference sequence). This CDR3 has 14 amino acids. CDR3 nucleotides: TGCAGTGCGGCCGGGGCCCCGATGAACACTGAAGCTTTCTTT. Protein product: CSAAGAPMNTEAFF.

The gene calls are TRBV11-1 and TRBJ2-7, with TRBD2 matching 11 bases. Trimming cost V 2 bases and J 3 bases; bases outside gene matches: 9. The CDR3 loop spans 17 amino acids. Germline V lookup: CDR1 SGHAT, CDR2 FQDESV (reference sequence). As DNA, the CDR3 is TGTGCCAGCAGCTTATTCGGCAGACTAGCGGGGAACTACGAGCAGTACTTC. Amino acids: CASSLFGRLAGNYEQYF.

V usage is TRBV7-2 and J usage is TRBJ2-7; no definite D call. This CDR3 comprises 13 residues. V was pared by 2 bases and J by 3 bases, with 8 bases between. CDR1 is SGHTA, CDR2 FQGNSA, per germline. DNA for the CDR3: TGTGCCAGCAGCTTAAAGGTCAGCTACGAGCAGTACTTC. The encoded protein is CASSLKVSYEQYF.

The chain has TRBV7-6 and TRBJ2-7, with unresolved D. The CDR3 covers 13 residues. Germline CDR1 SGHVS, CDR2 FNYEAQ. Trimming stripped 1 base from V and 0 bases from J, with 4 bases between. CDR3 residues: CASSLGASYEQYF. The CDR3 DNA reads as TGTGCCAGCAGCTTAGGAGCCTCCTACGAGCAGTACTTC.